This T cell receptor (beta chain) was identified in a study of Graves' ophthalmopathy and Graves' hyperthyroidism. Germline V gene data show CDR1 as LGHNA and CDR2 as YSLEER. Trimming removed 1 base from V and 7 bases from J; junction bases left unmatched: 5. The CDR3 consists of 16 residues. This clonotype was observed many times. Amplified material comprised TCR beta CDR3 regions derived from RNA transcripts. RT-PCR in the first round used HTBI primers; a second-round multiplex PCR followed. Via MiXCR, TCRdb re-called the multiplex PCR reads, giving one row per CDR3 protein. This sample has over a million distinct CDR3 sequences; about 35% occur once, and the top ten carry approximately 12%.

This rearrangement joins TRBV4-3 to TRBJ1-6; 9 nucleotides align to TRBD1. This clonotype originated in an adult man with Graves' hyperthyroidism. The material sequenced was peripheral blood or thyroid tissue (not recorded which). The CDR3 reads CASSQGVGQGNSPLHF. CDR3 sequence (DNA): TGCGCCAGCAGCCAAGGTGTAGGACAGGGGAATTCACCCCTCCACTTT.